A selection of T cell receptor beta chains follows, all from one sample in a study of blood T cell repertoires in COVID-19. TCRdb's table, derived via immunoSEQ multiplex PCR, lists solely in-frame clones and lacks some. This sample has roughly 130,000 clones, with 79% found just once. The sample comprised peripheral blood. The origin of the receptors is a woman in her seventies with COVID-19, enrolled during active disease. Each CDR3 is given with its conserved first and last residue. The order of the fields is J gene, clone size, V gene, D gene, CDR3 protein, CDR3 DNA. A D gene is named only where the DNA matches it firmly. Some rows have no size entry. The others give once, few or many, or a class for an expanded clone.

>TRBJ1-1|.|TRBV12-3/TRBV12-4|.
CASSLSEITEAFF
TGTGCCAGCAGTTTGAGCGAAATCACTGAAGCTTTCTTT
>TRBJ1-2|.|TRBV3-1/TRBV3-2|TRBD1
CASSPQGGDYGYTF
TGTGCCAGCAGCCCACAGGGGGGAGACTATGGCTACACCTTC
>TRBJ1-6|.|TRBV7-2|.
CASSYMQTNNSPLHF
TGTGCCAGCAGCTACATGCAGACTAATAATTCACCCCTCCACTTT
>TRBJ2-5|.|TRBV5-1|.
CASSFEQGKETQYF
TGCGCCAGCAGCTTTGAACAGGGTAAAGAGACCCAGTACTTC
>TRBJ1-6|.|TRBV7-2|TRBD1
CASSSGGSYNSPLHF
TGTGCCAGCAGCTCAGGGGGATCCTATAATTCACCCCTCCACTTT
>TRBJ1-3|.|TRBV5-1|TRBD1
CASSTGTGGTSGNTIYF
TGCGCCAGCAGCACCGGGACAGGGGGCACCTCTGGAAACACCATATATTTT
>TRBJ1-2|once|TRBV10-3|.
CAISEFDRPYGYTF
TGTGCCATCAGTGAGTTCGACAGGCCCTATGGCTACACCTTC
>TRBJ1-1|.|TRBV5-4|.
CASSLDPGRVYTEAFF
TGTGCCAGCAGCTTGGACCCAGGGAGGGTGTACACTGAAGCTTTCTTT
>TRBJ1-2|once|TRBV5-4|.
CASSADARQYGYTF
TGTGCCAGCAGCGCGGACGCCCGACAGTATGGCTACACCTTC
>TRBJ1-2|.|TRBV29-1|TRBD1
CSVPEQGREKGYTF
TGCAGCGTTCCCGAACAGGGGCGTGAGAAGGGCTACACCTTC
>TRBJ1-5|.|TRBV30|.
CAWSPAGQPQHF
TGTGCCTGGAGTCCGGCGGGACAGCCCCAGCATTTT
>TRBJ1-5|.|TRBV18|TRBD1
CASSPPGGLYQPQHF
TGTGCCAGCTCACCTCCAGGGGGACTTTATCAGCCCCAGCATTTT
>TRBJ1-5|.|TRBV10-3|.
CAISESSGGHQPQHF
TGTGCCATCAGTGAGTCTTCGGGGGGCCATCAGCCCCAGCATTTT
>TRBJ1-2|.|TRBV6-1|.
CASSEAARGNGYTF
TGTGCCAGCAGTGAAGCTGCCAGGGGTAATGGCTACACCTTC
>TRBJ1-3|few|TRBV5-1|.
CASSSSLSGYPGNTIYF
TGCGCCAGCAGCTCCTCTCTCTCAGGATACCCTGGAAACACCATATATTTT
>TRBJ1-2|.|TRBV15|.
CATSTGNSGLYGYTF
TGTGCCACCAGCACAGGGAATTCTGGCCTCTATGGCTACACCTTC
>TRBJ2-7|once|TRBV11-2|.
CASSFSGISYEQYF
TGTGCCAGCAGCTTCTCGGGGATTTCCTACGAGCAGTACTTC
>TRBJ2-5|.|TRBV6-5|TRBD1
CASSRTGVRETQYF
TGTGCCAGCAGTCGGACAGGGGTGCGGGAGACCCAGTACTTC
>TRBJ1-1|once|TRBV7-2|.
CASSLALGPEAFF
TGTGCCAGCAGCTTAGCCCTAGGCCCTGAAGCTTTCTTT
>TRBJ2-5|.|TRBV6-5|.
CASSTGWQETQYF
TGTGCCAGCAGTACAGGGTGGCAAGAGACCCAGTACTTC
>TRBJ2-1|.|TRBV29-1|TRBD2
CSVAPDWTGGSNEQFF
TGCAGCGTTGCCCCCGACTGGACGGGGGGATCGAATGAGCAGTTCTTC
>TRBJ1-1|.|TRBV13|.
CASSSTTANTEAFF
TGTGCCAGCAGCTCCACAACAGCGAACACTGAAGCTTTCTTT
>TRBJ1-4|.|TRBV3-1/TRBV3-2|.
CASSQYTGQVATNEKLFF
TGTGCCAGCAGCCAATATACAGGGCAAGTTGCAACTAATGAAAAACTGTTTTTT
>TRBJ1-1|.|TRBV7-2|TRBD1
CASSQTGGAFF
TGTGCCAGCAGTCAGACAGGGGGAGCTTTCTTT
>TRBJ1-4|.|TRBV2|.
CASSGNPNEKLFF
TGTGCCAGCAGTGGTAATCCTAATGAAAAACTGTTTTTT